This TCR beta chain was captured by sequencing in a study of blood T cell repertoires in COVID-19. Study-wide background: COVID-19 samples from acute and convalescent phases originated in the United States, Italy and Spain. From T cells, B-cell-depleted T cells, or PBMCs came the material, which was cDNA or gDNA.

Trimming left V 6 bases short and J 10 bases short, with 22 bases between. This CDR3 region has 15 residues. CDR1 is MNHEY, CDR2 SMNVEV, per germline (reference sequence). In this sample, this clone turned up once. In the original analysis: Amplification of reference gene primers provided the estimated nucleated cell counts. Profiled with immunoSEQ multiplex PCR; TCRdb holds only in-frame clones, not every one. D and trimming come from the DNA, and the V and J calls and clone size come from that table. The sample lists 45,000 to 55,000 clones, 85% to 90% seen once, with 28% in the top ten. Specimen: peripheral blood. This sequence originates from a human donor in a cohort sampled during active COVID-19. The V gene is TRBV27, the J gene TRBJ1-5, with a weak D call TRBD1 (6 bases). CDR3 sequence (DNA): TGTGCCAGCAGCCGAGTCAACAGGGCGGAATTTCCCCAGCATTTT. Translating it yields CASSRVNRAEFPQHF.